The 2 T cell receptor beta chains presented below share a single source sample, sequenced in a study of cytomegalovirus exposure and HLA in healthy donors. Both 60 Vbeta primers and 13 Jbeta primers went into the PCR. TCRdb's copy holds only in-frame clones and misses some; the assay was immunoSEQ multiplex PCR. The repertoire holds roughly 120,000 clones, with 70% to 85% as singletons. The specimen was PBMCs. These receptors originate from a woman in her 40s in good health and CMV-seropositive.

This clone was seen only a few times. The germline gene is not matched at one end of the junction; a read error may be the cause. The chain recombines TRBV7-9 with TRBJ2-7, with D perhaps TRBD1 (5 bases). CDR3 size: 12 residues. Germline CDR1 and CDR2: SEHNR and FQNEAQ (reference sequence). CDR3 amino acids: CSSSLGQGEQYF. CDR3 DNA sequence: TGTTCCAGCAGCTTAGGGCAGGGCGAGCAGTACTTC. Drawing the rest from reference TRBV7-9 and TRBJ2-7, the complete variable domain is DTGVSQNPRHKITKRGQNVTFRCDPISEHNRLYWYRQTLGQGPEFLTYFQNEAQLEKSRLLSDRFSAERPKGSFSTLEIQRTEQGDSAMYLCSSSLGQGEQYFGPGTRLTVT.

The chain uses TRBV19 and TRBJ1-1; 7 bases match TRBD1. Per germline, CDR1 LNHDA and CDR2 SQIVND (reference sequence). The CDR3 loop spans 15 amino acids. V gave up 6 bases and J gave up 0 bases; unmatched junction bases: 7. CDR3 coding DNA: TGTGCCAGTAGAAGGGGGCAGCGGATGAACACTGAAGCTTTCTTT. It is translated as CASRRGQRMNTEAFF.